The 20 T cell receptor beta chains below come from one sample, sequenced in a study of shared clonotypes between healthy human individuals. Produced via immunoSEQ multiplex PCR; TCRdb's table is partial and in-frame only. The sample lists over a million clones; approximately 96% were seen once. What was sequenced was naive CD4+ T cells sorted from blood. As for subset: CD45RA+ positively selected. The receptors were gathered from a man aged 30 to 45 in good health.

As to this clone: One end of the junction fails to match germline, which may point to a read error. The chain recombines TRBV7-9 with TRBJ2-5, with TRBD2 matching over 7 bases. The CDR3 is 14 amino acids. Looked up from germline, CDR1 is SEHNR and CDR2 is FQNEAQ (reference sequence). CDR3 residues: CASQRGTTQGTQYF. CDR3 sequence (DNA): TGTGCCAGCCAGCGGGGTACGACCCAAGGGACCCAGTACTTC.

The V call is TRBV2, the J call TRBJ2-7, with 8 bases aligning to TRBD2. Germline V gene data show CDR1 as SNHLY and CDR2 as FYNNEI. Trimming removed 2 bases from V and 6 bases from J; junction bases left unmatched: 6. The CDR3 consists of 14 residues. CDR3 sequence: CASSERGGVGEQYF. DNA of the CDR3: TGTGCCAGCAGTGAACGGGGGGGAGTCGGCGAGCAGTACTTC.

The V and J genes are TRBV10-3 and TRBJ1-4, with D possibly TRBD1 on 5 matching bases. CDR1 ENHRY and CDR2 SYGVKD come from the germline V gene. Trimming took 10 bases from V and 8 from J, leaving 17 bases between them. The CDR3 consists of 13 residues. The CDR3 is CATLGLRGEKLFF. For the CDR3, the DNA is TGTGCCACCCTAGGCCTCCGGGGGGAAAAACTGTTTTTT.

This chain joins TRBV2 and TRBJ2-4, with TRBD1 identical over 10 bases. V trimming: 6 bases; J trimming: 6 bases; junction bases outside the gene matches: 5. CDR3 length: 14 amino acids. Germline V gene lookup returns CDR1 SNHLY and CDR2 FYNNEI. This CDR3 reads CASSARQGANIQYF. CDR3 bases: TGTGCCAGCAGCGCTAGACAGGGGGCAAACATTCAGTACTTC.

V gene TRBV5-6 combines with J gene TRBJ2-4; possible D gene TRBD1, 5 bases. Germline CDR1 and CDR2: SGHDT and YYEEEE. The CDR3 spans 15 residues. V lost 0 bases, J lost 9 bases, and 16 bases lay in between. The CDR3 DNA is TGTGCCAGCAGCTTGGTCCCCCTAGGGGTTGGCATTCAGTACTTC. Protein sequence: CASSLVPLGVGIQYF.

The chain recombines TRBV18 with TRBJ1-1; TRBD1 is a possible D gene (6 bases). CDR3 length: 15 residues. In germline, CDR1 is KGHSH, CDR2 LQKENI. The V end lost 1 base, the J end lost 3 bases, and 12 bases lay between the germline ends. CDR3: CASSPHRDGDTEAFF. CDR3 bases: TGTGCCAGCTCACCACACAGGGACGGGGACACTGAAGCTTTCTTT. The complete variable domain, with remaining parts taken from reference TRBV18 and TRBJ1-1, reads NAGVMQNPRHLVRRRGQEARLRCSPMKGHSHVYWYRQLPEEGLKFMVYLQKENIIDESGMPKERFSAEFPKEGPSILRIQQVVRGDSAAYFCASSPHRDGDTEAFFGQGTRLTVV.

The chain combines TRBV29-1 with TRBJ2-5; D is tentatively TRBD1 or TRBD2 (5 bases each). CDR1 is SQVTM and CDR2 is ANQGSEA in the germline V gene. V lost 7 bases to trimming and J lost 2 bases, with 17 bases between them. The CDR3 spans 14 residues. This CDR3 reads CSAFWTRGQETQYF. In DNA form, the CDR3 reads TGCAGCGCTTTTTGGACACGGGGACAAGAGACCCAGTACTTC.

V usage is TRBV5-1 and J usage is TRBJ2-7; D is possibly TRBD1 (5 bases). This CDR3 region has 14 residues. V lost 1 base and J lost 4, with 12 bases in between. Germline V lookup: CDR1 SGHRS, CDR2 YFSETQ. CDR3 region: CASSLFGREYEQYF. In DNA form, the CDR3 reads TGCGCCAGCAGCTTGTTCGGCAGGGAATACGAGCAGTACTTC.

The chain links TRBV2 to TRBJ1-4; the D gene is possibly TRBD1 (5 bases). Germline values: CDR1 SNHLY, CDR2 FYNNEI. CDR3 size: 15 residues. With 2 bases removed from V and 7 bases from J, the gap between germline ends came to 14 bases. The DNA of the CDR3 is TGTGCCAGCAGTGAATTAGGGACGCCCGGTGAAAAACTGTTTTTT. This codes for CASSELGTPGEKLFF.

This sequence joins TRBV6-1 and TRBJ1-1; the match to TRBD1 covers 7 bases. CDR3 size: 14 residues. Germline V gene data show CDR1 as MNHNS and CDR2 as SASEGT. Trimming took 5 bases from V and 0 from J; bases not matched to a gene: 3. In nucleotides, the CDR3 is TGTGCCAGCAGTCCGGGGACAGTGAACACTGAAGCTTTCTTT. Its translation is CASSPGTVNTEAFF.

The V and J genes are TRBV11-2 and TRBJ1-4; D is possibly TRBD1 (6 bases). The CDR3 consists of 14 residues. Deletions cut 3 bases from V and 5 bases from J, with 10 bases between. The germline V gene encodes CDR1 SGHAT and CDR2 FQNNGV. This chain's CDR3 is CASSFGQRNEKLFF. Written as DNA, the CDR3 is TGTGCCAGCAGCTTTGGACAGAGAAATGAAAAACTGTTTTTT.

The J gene is TRBJ2-4, the V gene TRBV2, with D maybe TRBD2 (6 bases). The V and J ends lost 2 bases and 0 bases respectively, with 14 bases between them. The germline gives CDR1 SNHLY, CDR2 FYNNEI. The CDR3 runs 17 residues. This CDR3 is CASSEIAGNLAKNIQYF. In DNA form, the CDR3 reads TGTGCCAGCAGTGAAATCGCGGGAAACTTAGCCAAAAACATTCAGTACTTC.

CDR3 loop: CAASDGPPPSYEQYF. In DNA, the CDR3 is TGTGCCGCTTCAGACGGTCCTCCCCCCTCCTACGAGCAGTACTTC. The V and J genes are TRBV15 and TRBJ2-7; D is undetermined. The V gene lost 11 bases and the J gene lost 0 bases, with 20 bases spanning the gap. Germline V gene lookup returns CDR1 LNHNV and CDR2 YYDKDF (reference sequence). CDR3 length equals 15 residues.

This chain connects TRBV5-6 to TRBJ1-1; TRBD1 might be the D (5 bases). V was cut by 0 bases and J by 0 bases, with 12 bases left in between. The germline V gene has CDR1 SGHDT and CDR2 YYEEEE. The CDR3 extends over 16 amino acids. The CDR3 reads CASSLERQIMNTEAFF. CDR3 coding DNA: TGTGCCAGCAGCTTGGAGAGACAGATCATGAACACTGAAGCTTTCTTT.

The chain joins TRBV7-2 to TRBJ1-2; D is perhaps TRBD1 (6 bases). V was clipped by 4 bases and J by 0 bases, with 12 bases between them. The CDR3 runs to 15 residues. From germline, CDR1 is SGHTA and CDR2 FQGNSA. The CDR3 loop reads CASSSDSLTNYGYTF. The DNA for the CDR3 is TGTGCCAGCAGCTCGGACAGCTTAACTAACTATGGCTACACCTTC.

A remark on this clone: The sample carries other DNA sequences with the same CDR3. V gene TRBV28 combines with J gene TRBJ1-5; TRBD1 aligns across 10 bases. The length of the CDR3 is 15 residues. V trimming: 6 bases; J trimming: 2 bases; junction bases outside the gene matches: 4. Germline V gene lookup returns CDR1 MDHEN and CDR2 SYDVKM. CDR3 amino acids: CASSPGTGGNQPQHF. CDR3 coding DNA: TGTGCCAGCAGCCCCGGGACAGGGGGCAATCAGCCCCAGCATTTT.

This chain links TRBV7-6 with TRBJ2-6, with 9 bases fitting TRBD1. Unmatched junction bases numbered 4, after V lost 1 base and J lost 0 bases. Germline assignment: CDR1 SGHVS and CDR2 FNYEAQ. The CDR3 runs to 18 residues. The DNA of the CDR3 is TGTGCCAGCAGCTTAGAGGCGACAGGGGGCTCTGGGGCCAACGTCCTGACTTTC. Its translation is CASSLEATGGSGANVLTF.

This rearrangement joins TRBV5-6 to TRBJ1-3; no reliable D call. With 1 base removed from V and 8 bases from J, the gap between germline ends came to 7 bases. The CDR3 length is 12 residues. CDR1 and CDR2 (germline): SGHDT, YYEEEE. The CDR3 is CASSLYLDTIYF. DNA for the CDR3: TGTGCCAGCAGCTTGTACCTCGACACCATATATTTT.

The rearrangement joins TRBV29-1 to TRBJ2-1, with TRBD2 matching 10 bases. Germline assignment: CDR1 SQVTM and CDR2 ANQGSEA. The V segment lost 7 bases and the J segment 7 bases; nucleotides outside the gene matches: 10. CDR3 size: 14 residues. CDR3 DNA: TGCAGCGCTCTGACTAGCGGGCCGGAAAATGAGCAGTTCTTC. This sequence encodes CSALTSGPENEQFF.

The rearrangement links TRBV10-3 to TRBJ2-7; D is perhaps TRBD1 (5 bases). CDR1 is ENHRY and CDR2 is SYGVKD in the germline V gene. Deletions cut 3 bases from V and 3 bases from J, with 18 bases between. CDR3 size: 16 residues. The CDR3 sequence: CAISDLGAESLYEQYF. The CDR3 DNA reads TGTGCCATCAGTGATCTTGGGGCGGAGAGCCTCTACGAGCAGTACTTC.